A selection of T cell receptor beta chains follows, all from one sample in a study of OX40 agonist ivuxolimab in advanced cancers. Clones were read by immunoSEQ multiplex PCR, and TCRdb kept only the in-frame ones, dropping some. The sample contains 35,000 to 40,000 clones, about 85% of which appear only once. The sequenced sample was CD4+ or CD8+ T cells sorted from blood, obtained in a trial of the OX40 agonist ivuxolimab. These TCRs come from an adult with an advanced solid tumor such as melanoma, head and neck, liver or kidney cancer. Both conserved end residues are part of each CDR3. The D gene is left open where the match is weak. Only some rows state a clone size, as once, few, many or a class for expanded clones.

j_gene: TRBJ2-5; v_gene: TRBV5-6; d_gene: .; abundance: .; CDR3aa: CASSLLPRGETQYF; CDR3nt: TGTGCCAGCAGCTTGTTGCCTAGGGGGGAGACCCAGTACTTC
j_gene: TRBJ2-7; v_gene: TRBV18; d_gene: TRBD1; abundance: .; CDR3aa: CASSPPTGQDGEQYF; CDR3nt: TGTGCCAGCTCACCACCGACGGGACAGGACGGGGAGCAGTACTTC
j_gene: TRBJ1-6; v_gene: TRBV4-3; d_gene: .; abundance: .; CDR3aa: CASSQDKGQTGADGGALHF; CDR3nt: TGCGCCAGCAGCCAAGACAAAGGACAGACTGGGGCTGATGGGGGGGCCCTCCACTTT
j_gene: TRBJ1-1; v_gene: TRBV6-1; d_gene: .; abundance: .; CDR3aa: CASGIGGLGTEAFF; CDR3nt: TGTGCCAGCGGCATAGGGGGGCTTGGGACTGAAGCTTTCTTT
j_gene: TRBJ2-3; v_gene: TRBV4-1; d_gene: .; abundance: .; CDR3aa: CASSPLASGLSDTQYF; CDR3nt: TGCGCCAGCAGCCCCCTTGCTAGTGGTCTTTCAGATACGCAGTATTTT
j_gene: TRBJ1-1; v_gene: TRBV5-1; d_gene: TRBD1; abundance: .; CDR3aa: CASSSRTGANTEAFF; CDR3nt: TGCGCCAGCAGCTCGCGGACAGGGGCGAACACTGAAGCTTTCTTT
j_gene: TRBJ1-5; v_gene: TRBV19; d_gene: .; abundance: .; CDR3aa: CASAREWDLSNQPQHF; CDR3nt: TGTGCCAGTGCTAGAGAGTGGGACCTGAGCAATCAGCCCCAGCATTTT
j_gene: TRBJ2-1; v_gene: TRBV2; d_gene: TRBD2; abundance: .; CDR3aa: CASKRSGGANEQFF; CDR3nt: TGTGCCAGCAAGAGGAGCGGGGGGGCCAATGAGCAGTTCTTC
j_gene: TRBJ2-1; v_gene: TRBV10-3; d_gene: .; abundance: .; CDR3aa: CAISESSGAQGPVQFF; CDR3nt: TGTGCCATCAGTGAGTCGAGTGGGGCCCAGGGTCCCGTGCAGTTCTTC
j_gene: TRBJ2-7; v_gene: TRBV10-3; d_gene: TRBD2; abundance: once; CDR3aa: CAISTGLGGSYEQYF; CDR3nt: TGTGCCATCAGCACGGGACTAGGAGGCTCCTACGAGCAGTACTTC
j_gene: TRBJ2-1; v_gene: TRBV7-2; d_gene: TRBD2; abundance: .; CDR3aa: CASRRSSSGGAVEQFF; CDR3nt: TGTGCCAGCAGGCGTTCTTCTAGCGGGGGGGCCGTTGAGCAGTTCTTC
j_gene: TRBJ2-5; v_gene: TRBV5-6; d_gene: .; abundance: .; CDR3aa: CASSTQETQYF; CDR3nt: TGTGCCAGCAGCACCCAAGAGACCCAGTACTTC
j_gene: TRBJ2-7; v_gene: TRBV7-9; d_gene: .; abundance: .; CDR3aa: CASSLGIEGAEQYF; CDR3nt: TGTGCCAGCAGCTTAGGTATTGAAGGAGCCGAGCAGTACTTC
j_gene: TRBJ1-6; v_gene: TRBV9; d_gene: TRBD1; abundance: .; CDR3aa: CASSVGTGPSPIHF; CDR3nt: TGTGCCAGCAGCGTAGGGACAGGGCCAAGCCCCATCCACTTT
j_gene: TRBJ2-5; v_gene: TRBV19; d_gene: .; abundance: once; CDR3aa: CASSMGPQETQYF; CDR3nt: TGTGCCAGTAGTATGGGTCCCCAAGAGACCCAGTACTTC
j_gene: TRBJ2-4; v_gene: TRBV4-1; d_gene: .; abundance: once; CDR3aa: CASSQGSGMNTQNIQYF; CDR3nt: TGCGCCAGCAGCCAAGGGTCCGGGATGAATACCCAAAACATTCAGTACTTC
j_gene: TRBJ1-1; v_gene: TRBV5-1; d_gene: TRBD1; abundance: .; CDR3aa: CASNGQGNTEAFF; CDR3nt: TGCGCCAGCAACGGACAGGGGAACACTGAAGCTTTCTTT
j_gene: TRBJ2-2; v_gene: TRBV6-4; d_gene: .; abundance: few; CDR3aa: CASSDRALGTGELFF; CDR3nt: TGTGCCAGCAGTGATCGAGCGCTGGGGACCGGGGAGCTGTTTTTT
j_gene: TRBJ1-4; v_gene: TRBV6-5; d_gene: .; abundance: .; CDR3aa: CASSLPGGRKLFF; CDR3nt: TGTGCCAGCAGTTTGCCGGGCGGTAGAAAACTGTTTTTT
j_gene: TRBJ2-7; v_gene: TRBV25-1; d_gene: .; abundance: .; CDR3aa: CASSVAGPYYEQYF; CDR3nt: TGTGCCAGCAGTGTCGCTGGACCCTACTACGAGCAGTACTTC